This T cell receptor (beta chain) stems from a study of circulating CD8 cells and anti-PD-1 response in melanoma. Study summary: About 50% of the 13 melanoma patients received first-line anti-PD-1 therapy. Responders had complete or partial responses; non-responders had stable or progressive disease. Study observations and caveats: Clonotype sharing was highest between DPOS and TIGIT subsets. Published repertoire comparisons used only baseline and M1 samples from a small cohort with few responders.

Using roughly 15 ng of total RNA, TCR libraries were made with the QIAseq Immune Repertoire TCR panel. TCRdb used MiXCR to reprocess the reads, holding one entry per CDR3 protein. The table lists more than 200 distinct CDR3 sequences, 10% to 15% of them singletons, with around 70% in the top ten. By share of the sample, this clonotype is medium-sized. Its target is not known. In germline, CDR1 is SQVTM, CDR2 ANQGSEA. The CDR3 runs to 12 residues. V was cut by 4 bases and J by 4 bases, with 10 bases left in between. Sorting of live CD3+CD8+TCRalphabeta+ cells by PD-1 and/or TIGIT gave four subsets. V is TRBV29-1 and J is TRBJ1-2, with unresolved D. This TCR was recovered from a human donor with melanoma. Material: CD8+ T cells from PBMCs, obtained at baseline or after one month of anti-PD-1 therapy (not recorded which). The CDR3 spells CSVGESIYGYTF. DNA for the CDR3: TGCAGCGTTGGGGAGTCGATCTATGGCTACACCTTC. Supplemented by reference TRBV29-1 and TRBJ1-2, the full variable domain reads SAVISQKPSRDICQRGTSLTIQCQVDSQVTMMFWYRQQPGQSLTLIATANQGSEATYESGFVIDKFPISRPNLTFSTLTVSNMSPEDSSIYLCSVGESIYGYTFGSGTRLTVV.